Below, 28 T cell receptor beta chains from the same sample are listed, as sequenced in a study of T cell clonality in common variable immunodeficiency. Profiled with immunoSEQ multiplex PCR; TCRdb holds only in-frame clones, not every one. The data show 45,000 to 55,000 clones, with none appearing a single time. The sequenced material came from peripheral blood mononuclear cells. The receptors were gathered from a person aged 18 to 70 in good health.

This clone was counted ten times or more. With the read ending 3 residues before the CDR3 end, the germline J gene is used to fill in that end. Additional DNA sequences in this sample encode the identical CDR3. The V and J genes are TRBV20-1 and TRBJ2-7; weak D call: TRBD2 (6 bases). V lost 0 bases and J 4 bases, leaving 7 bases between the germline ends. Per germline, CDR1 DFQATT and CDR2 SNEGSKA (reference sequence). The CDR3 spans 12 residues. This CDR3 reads CSARDRGYEQYF. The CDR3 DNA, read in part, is TGCAGTGCTAGAGATCGGGGGTACGAG.

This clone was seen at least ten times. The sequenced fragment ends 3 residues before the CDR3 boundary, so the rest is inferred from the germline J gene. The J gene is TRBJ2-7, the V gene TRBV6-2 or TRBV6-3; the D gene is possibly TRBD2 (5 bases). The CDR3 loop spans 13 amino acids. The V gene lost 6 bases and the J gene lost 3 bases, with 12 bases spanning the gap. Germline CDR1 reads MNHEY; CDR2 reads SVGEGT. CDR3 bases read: TGTGCCAGCAGACTTAGCGTGCGCTACGAG. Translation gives CASRLSVRYE. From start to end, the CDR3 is CASRLSVRYEQYF.

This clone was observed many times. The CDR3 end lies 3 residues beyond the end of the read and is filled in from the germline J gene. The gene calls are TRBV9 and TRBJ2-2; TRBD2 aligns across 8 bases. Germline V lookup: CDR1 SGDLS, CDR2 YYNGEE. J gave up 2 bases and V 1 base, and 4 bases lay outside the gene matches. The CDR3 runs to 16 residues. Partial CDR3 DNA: TGTGCCAGCAGCGTATGGGTAGCGGGAAACACCGGGGAG. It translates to CASSVWVAGNTGE. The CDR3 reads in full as CASSVWVAGNTGELFF.

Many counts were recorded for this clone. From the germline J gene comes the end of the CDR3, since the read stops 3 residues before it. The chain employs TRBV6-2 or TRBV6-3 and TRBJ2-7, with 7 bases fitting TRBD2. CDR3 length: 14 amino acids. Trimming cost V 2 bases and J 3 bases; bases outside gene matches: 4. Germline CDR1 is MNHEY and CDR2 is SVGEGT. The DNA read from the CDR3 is TGTGCCAGCAGTTACGGGGGGGAGAGCTACGAG. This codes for CASSYGGESYE. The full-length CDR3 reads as CASSYGGESYEQYF.

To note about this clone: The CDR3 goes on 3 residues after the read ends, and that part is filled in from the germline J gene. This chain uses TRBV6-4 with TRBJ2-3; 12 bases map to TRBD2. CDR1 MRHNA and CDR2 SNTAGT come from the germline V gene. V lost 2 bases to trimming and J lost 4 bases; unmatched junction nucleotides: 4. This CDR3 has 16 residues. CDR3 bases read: TGTGCCAGCAGTGACGCGGCTAGCGGGAGGGCAGATACG. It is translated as CASSDAASGRADT. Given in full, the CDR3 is CASSDAASGRADTQYF.

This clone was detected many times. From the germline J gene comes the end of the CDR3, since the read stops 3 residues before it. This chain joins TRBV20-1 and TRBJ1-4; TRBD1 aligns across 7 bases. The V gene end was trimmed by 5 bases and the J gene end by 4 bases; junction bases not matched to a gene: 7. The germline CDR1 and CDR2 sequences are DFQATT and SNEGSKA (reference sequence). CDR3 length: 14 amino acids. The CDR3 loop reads CSAYMTGSNEKLFF. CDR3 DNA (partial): TGCAGTGCTTATATGACAGGGAGTAATGAAAAA.

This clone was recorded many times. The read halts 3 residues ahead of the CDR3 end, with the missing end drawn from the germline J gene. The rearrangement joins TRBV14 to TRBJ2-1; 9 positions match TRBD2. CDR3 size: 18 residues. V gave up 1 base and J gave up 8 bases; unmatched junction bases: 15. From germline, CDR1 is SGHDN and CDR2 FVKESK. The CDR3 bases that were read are TGTGCCAGCAGCCAAGTTAGCGGGAGTGTATTTGGAGTGGATGAG. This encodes CASSQVSGSVFGVDE. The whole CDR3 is CASSQVSGSVFGVDEQFF.

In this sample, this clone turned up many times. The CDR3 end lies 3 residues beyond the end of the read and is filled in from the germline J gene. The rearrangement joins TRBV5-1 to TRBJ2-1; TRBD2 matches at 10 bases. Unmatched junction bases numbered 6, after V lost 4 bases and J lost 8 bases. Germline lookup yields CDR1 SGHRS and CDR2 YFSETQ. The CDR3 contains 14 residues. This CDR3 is CASSASGRVDEQFF. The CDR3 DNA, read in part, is TGCGCCAGCAGCGCAAGCGGGAGGGTTGATGAG.

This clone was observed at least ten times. This chain's CDR3 is CASSTRSYNEQFF. The DNA read from the CDR3 is TGTGCCAGTAGTACGCGGTCCTACAATGAG. The chain couples TRBV19 to TRBJ2-1; D gene ambiguous. Read sequence stops 3 residues before the CDR3 end, and the germline J gene provides the missing end. CDR3 size: 13 residues. The V gene lost 4 bases and the J gene lost 1 base, with 5 bases spanning the gap. The germline V gene encodes CDR1 LNHDA and CDR2 SQIVND (reference sequence).

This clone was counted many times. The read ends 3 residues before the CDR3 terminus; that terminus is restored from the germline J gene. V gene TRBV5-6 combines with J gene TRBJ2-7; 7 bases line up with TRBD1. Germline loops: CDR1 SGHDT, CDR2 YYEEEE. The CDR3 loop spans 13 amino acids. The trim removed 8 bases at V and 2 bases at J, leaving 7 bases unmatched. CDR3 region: CASTGAQAYEQYF. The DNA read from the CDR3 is TGTGCCAGTACAGGGGCGCAAGCCTACGAG.

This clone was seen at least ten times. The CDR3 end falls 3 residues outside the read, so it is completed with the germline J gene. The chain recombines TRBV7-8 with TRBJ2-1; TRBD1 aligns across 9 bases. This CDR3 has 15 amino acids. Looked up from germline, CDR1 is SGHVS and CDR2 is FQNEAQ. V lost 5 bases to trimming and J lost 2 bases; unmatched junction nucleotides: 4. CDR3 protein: CASSRGTGTYNEQFF. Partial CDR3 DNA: TGTGCCAGCAGCCGCGGGACAGGGACCTACAATGAG. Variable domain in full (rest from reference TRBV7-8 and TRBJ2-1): GAGVSQSPRYKVAKRGQDVALRCDPISGHVSLFWYQQALGQGPEFLTYFQNEAQLDKSGLPSDRFFAERPEGSVSTLKIQRTQQEDSAVYLCASSRGTGTYNEQFFGPGTRLTVL.

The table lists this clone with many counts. CDR3 DNA (partial): TGCAGTGCTAGAGATTTTGCTAGCGGGACCTACGAG. Its translation is CSARDFASGTYE. The complete CDR3 sequence is CSARDFASGTYEQYF. The rearrangement uses TRBV20-1 and TRBJ2-7, with 9 bases matching TRBD2. The read ends 3 residues shy of where the CDR3 ends; the end is completed using the germline J gene. This CDR3 has 15 amino acids. V trimming: 0 bases; J trimming: 2 bases; junction bases outside the gene matches: 5. Looked up from germline, CDR1 is DFQATT and CDR2 is SNEGSKA (reference sequence).

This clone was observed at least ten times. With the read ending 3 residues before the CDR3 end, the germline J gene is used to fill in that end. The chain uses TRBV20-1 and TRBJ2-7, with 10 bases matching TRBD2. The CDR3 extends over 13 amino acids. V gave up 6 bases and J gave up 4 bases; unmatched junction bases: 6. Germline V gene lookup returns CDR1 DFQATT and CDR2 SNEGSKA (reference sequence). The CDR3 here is CSAHLAGDYEQYF. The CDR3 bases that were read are TGCAGTGCCCATCTAGCGGGAGATTACGAG.

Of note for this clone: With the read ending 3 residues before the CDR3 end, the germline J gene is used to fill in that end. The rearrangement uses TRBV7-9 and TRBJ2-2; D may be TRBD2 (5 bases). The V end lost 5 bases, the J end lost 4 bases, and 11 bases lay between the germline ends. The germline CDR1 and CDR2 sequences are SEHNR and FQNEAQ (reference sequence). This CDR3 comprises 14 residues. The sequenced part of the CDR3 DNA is TGTGCCAGCAGCCGAGGGAGCGGCACCGGGGAG. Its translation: CASSRGSGTGE. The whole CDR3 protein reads CASSRGSGTGELFF.

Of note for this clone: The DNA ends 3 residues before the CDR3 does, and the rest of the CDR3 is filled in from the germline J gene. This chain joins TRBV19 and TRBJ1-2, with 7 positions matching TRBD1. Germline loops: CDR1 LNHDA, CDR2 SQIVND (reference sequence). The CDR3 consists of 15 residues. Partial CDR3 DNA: TGTGCCAGTAGTATAGACGGGACAGCTCCCTACGAC. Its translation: CASSIDGTAPYD. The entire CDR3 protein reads CASSIDGTAPYDYTF.

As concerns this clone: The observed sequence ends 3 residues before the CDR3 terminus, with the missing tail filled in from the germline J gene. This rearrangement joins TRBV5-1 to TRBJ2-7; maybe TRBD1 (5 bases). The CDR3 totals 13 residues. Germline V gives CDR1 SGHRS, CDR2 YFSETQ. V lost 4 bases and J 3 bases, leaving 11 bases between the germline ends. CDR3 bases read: TGCGCCAGCAGCCCGCGACAGTTCTACGAG. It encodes CASSPRQFYE. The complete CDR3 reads CASSPRQFYEQYF.

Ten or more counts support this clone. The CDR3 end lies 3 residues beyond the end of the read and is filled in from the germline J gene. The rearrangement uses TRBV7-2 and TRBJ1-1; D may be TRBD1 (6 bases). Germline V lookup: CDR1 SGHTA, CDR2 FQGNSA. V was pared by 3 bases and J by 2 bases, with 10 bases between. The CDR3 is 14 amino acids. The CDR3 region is CASSLGGQNTEAFF. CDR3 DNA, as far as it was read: TGTGCCAGCAGCTTGGGGGGGCAAAACACTGAA.

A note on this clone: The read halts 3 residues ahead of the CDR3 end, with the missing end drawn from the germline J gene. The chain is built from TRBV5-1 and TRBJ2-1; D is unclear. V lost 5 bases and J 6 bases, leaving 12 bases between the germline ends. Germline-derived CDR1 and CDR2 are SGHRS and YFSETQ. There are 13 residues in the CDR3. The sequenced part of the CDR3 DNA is TGCGCCAGCAGTCCGCACTCTGGCAATGAG. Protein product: CASSPHSGNE. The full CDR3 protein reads CASSPHSGNEQFF.

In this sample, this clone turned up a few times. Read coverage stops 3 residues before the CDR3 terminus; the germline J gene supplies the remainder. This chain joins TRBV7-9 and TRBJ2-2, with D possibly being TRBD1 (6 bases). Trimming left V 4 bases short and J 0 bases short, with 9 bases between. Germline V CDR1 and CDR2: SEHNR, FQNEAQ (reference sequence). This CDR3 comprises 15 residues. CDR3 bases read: TGTGCCAGCAGCTCATGGGACACGAACACCGGGGAG. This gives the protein CASSSWDTNTGE. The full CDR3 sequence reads CASSSWDTNTGELFF.

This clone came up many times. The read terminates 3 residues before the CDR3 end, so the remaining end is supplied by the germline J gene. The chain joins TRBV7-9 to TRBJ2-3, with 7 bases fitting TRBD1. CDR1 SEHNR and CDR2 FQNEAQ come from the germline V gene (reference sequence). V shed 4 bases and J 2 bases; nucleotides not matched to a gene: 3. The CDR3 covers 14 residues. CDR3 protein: CASSYRGLTDTQYF. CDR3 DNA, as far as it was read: TGTGCCAGCAGCTACAGGGGTCTCACAGATACG.

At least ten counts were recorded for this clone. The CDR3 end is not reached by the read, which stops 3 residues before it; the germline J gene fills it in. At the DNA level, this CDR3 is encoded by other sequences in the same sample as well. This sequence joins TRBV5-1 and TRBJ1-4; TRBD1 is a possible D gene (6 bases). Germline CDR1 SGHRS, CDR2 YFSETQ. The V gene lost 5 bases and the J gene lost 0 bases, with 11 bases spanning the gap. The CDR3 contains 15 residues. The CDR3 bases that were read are TGCGCCAGCAGTTCGGACAGAGCAACTAATGAAAAA. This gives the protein CASSSDRATNEK. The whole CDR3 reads CASSSDRATNEKLFF.

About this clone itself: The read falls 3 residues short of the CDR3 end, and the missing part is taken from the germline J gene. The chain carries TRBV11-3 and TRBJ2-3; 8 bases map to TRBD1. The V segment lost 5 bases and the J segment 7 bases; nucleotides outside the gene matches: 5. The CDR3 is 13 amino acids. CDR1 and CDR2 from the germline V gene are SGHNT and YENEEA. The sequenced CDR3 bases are TGTGCCAGCAGCCAGGACAGGGTGAATACG. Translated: CASSQDRVNT. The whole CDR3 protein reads CASSQDRVNTQYF.

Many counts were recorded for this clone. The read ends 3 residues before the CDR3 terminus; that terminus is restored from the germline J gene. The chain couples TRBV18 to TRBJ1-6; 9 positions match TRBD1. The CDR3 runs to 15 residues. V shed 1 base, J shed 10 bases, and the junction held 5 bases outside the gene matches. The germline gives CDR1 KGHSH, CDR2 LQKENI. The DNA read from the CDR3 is TGTGCCAGCTCACCACGACAGGGGGAGGAATCACCC. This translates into CASSPRQGEESP. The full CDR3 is CASSPRQGEESPLHF.

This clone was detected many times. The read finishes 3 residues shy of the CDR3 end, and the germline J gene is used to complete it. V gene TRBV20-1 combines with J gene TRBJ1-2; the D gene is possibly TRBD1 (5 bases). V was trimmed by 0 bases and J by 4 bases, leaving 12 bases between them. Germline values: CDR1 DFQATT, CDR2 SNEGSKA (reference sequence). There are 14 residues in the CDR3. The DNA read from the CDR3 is TGCAGTGCTAGAGATTCGACAGCGATCTATGGC. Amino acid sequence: CSARDSTAIYG. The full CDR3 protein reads CSARDSTAIYGYTF.

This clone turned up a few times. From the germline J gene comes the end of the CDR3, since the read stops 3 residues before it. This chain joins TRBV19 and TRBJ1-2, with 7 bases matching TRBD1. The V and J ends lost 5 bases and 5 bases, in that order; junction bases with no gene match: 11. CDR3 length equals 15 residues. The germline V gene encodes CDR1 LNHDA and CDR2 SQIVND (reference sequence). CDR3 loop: CASSPRQGRVYGYTF. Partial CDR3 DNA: TGTGCCAGTAGTCCCCGACAGGGACGAGTTTATGGC.

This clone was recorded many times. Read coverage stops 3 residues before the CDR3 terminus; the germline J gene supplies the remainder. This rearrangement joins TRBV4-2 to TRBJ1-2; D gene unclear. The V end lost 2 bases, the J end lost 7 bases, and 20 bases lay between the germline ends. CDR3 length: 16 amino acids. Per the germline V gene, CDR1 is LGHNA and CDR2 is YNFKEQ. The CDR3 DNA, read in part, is TGTGCCAGCAGCCAATCTCCGGGGAATCCAATCACTGGC. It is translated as CASSQSPGNPITG. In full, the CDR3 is CASSQSPGNPITGYTF.

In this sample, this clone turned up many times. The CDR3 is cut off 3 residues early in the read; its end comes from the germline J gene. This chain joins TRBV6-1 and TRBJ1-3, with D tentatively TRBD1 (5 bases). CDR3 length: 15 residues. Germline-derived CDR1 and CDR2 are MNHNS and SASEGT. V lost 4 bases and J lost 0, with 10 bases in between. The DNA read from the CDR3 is TGTGCCAGCAGTGGGGACTGGGGCTCTGGAAACACC. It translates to CASSGDWGSGNT. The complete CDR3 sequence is CASSGDWGSGNTIYF.

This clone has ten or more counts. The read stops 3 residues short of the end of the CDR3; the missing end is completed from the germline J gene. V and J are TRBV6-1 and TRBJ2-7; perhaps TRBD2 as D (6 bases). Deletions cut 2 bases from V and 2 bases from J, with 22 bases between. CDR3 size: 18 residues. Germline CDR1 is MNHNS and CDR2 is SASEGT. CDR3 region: CASSELAGSDLSTYEQYF. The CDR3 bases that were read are TGTGCCAGCAGTGAATTGGCGGGGTCGGACTTAAGTACCTACGAG.